Reported below is one TCR beta chain. Its antigen remains unidentified. The data belong to a study of lymphopenia after photon versus proton radiotherapy. Study findings and constraints: Photon-treated patients lost naive T cells and TCR diversity; proton-treated stayed stable.

TCRdb keeps only in-frame clones here, not all; method: immunoSEQ multiplex PCR. Among approximately 91,000 clones, around four fifths were seen once, and the ten largest hold 1.3% to 1.5%. The sequence derives from a man aged 55-75 years with pancreatic cancer. The sequences come from peripheral blood, collected from a patient treated with proton-based radiotherapy.

This CDR3 is CASSQVAGYNEQFF. CDR3 nucleotides: TGTGCCAGCAGCCAAGTAGCGGGATACAATGAGCAGTTCTTC. V usage is TRBV4-2 and J usage is TRBJ2-1; 8 bases are a match to TRBD2. Germline-derived CDR1 and CDR2 are LGHNA and YNFKEQ. There are 14 residues in the CDR3. Trimming cost V 1 base and J 4 bases; bases outside gene matches: 0.